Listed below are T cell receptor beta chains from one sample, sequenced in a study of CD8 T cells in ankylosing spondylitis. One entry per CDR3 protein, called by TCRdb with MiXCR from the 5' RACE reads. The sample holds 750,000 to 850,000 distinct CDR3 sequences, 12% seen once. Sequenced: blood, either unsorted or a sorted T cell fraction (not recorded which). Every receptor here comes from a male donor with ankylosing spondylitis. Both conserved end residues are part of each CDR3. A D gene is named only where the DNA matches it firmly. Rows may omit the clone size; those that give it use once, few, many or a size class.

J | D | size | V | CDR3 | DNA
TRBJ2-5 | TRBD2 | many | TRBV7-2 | CASSLRTSGRMETQYF | TGTGCCAGCAGCTTACGGACTAGCGGGAGGATGGAGACCCAGTACTTC
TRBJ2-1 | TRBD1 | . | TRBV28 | CASSLTGTGITHEQFF | TGTGCCAGCAGTTTAACAGGGACAGGGATTACCCATGAGCAGTTCTTC
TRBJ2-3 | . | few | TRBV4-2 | CASSQPGGAGADTQYF | TGTGCCAGCAGCCAACCTGGGGGCGCTGGGGCAGATACGCAGTATTTT
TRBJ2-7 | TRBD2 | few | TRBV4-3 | CASSQATSGSYEQYF | TGCGCCAGCAGCCAGGCAACTAGCGGCTCCTACGAGCAGTACTTC
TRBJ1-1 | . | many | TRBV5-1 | CASSLVLGDTEAFF | TGCGCCAGCAGCTTGGTCCTAGGGGACACTGAAGCTTTCTTT
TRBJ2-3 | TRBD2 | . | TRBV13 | CASRSGGTRDTQYF | TGTGCCAGCAGAAGCGGGGGGACGAGAGATACGCAGTATTTT
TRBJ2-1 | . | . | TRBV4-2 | CASSQDLSLDNEQFF | TGTGCCAGCAGCCAAGATCTCTCCCTGGACAATGAGCAGTTCTTC
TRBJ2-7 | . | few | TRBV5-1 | CASSQSEATYEQYF | TGCGCCAGCAGCCAAAGCGAAGCTACCTACGAGCAGTACTTC
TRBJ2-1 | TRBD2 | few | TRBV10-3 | CAISEGGGSYNEQFF | TGTGCCATCAGTGAGGGGGGGGGTTCCTACAATGAGCAGTTCTTC
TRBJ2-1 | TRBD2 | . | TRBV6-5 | CTSGRAFNEQFF | TGTACTAGCGGGAGGGCATTCAATGAGCAGTTCTTC
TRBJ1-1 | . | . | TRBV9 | CASSVSRSNTEAFF | TGTGCCAGCAGCGTTTCTCGATCAAACACTGAAGCTTTCTTT
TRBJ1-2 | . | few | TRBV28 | CASSFPFGREAGYTF | TGTGCCAGCAGTTTCCCCTTCGGGAGGGAGGCTGGCTACACCTTC
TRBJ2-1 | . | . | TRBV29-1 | CSVEGRRSSYNEQFF | TGCAGCGTTGAAGGGCGAAGAAGCTCCTACAATGAGCAGTTCTTC
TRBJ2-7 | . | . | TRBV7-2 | CASSFVAGPLYEQYF | TGTGCCAGCAGCTTCGTCGCGGGGCCGTTATACGAGCAGTACTTC
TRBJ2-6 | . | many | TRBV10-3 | CAISESRAGANVLTF | TGTGCCATCAGTGAGTCTCGGGCTGGGGCCAACGTCCTGACTTTC
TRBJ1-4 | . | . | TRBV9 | CASGLSGEKLFF | TGTGCCAGCGGCCTATCGGGAGAAAAACTGTTTTTT
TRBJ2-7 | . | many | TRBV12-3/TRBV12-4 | CASSFGGWRYEQYF | TGTGCCAGCAGTTTCGGGGGCTGGAGGTACGAGCAGTACTTC
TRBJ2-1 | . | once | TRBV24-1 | CATSDLSGDYNEQFF | TGTGCCACCAGTGATTTGTCGGGAGACTACAATGAGCAGTTCTTC
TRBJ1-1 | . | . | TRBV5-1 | CASSLGWGGDSTEAFF | TGCGCCAGCAGCTTGGGATGGGGGGGCGATAGCACTGAAGCTTTCTTT
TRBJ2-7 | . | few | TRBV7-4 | CASSAPRGQYEQYF | TGTGCCAGCAGCGCCCCCAGGGGTCAATACGAGCAGTACTTC
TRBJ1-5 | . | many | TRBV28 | CASSYPGGIDNQPQHF | TGTGCCAGCAGTTACCCCGGGGGCATAGACAATCAGCCCCAGCATTTT
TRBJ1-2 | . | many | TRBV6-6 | CASSYREGYGYTF | TGTGCCAGCAGTTACAGAGAGGGCTATGGCTACACCTTC
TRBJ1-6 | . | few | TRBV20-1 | CSARTLGGYSPLHF | TGCAGTGCTAGAACCTTGGGGGGCTATTCACCCCTCCACTTT
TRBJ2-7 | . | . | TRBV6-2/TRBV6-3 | CASSYDEAYEQYF | TGTGCCAGCAGTTACGATGAAGCCTACGAGCAGTACTTC
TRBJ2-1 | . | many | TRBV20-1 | CSATAAPHEQFF | TGCAGTGCGACCGCCGCTCCCCATGAGCAGTTCTTC
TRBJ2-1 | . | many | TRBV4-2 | CASSQDHNEQFF | TGTGCCAGCAGCCAAGACCATAATGAGCAGTTCTTC
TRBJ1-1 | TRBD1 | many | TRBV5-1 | CASSLGDRTEAFF | TGCGCCAGCAGCTTAGGGGACAGGACTGAAGCTTTCTTT
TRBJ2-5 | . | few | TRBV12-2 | CASRPGTLGETQYF | TGTGCAAGTCGCCCAGGCACCTTGGGAGAGACCCAGTACTTC
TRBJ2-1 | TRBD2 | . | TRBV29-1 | CSVDGTSGGGNNEQFF | TGCAGCGTTGATGGGACTAGCGGGGGGGGGAACAATGAGCAGTTCTTC
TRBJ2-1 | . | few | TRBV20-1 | CSAVDRSTGGDEQFF | TGCAGTGCTGTGGACAGAAGCACGGGTGGGGATGAGCAGTTCTTC
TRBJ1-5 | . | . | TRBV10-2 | CASSRTGTNQPQHF | TGCGCCAGCAGTCGTACAGGGACCAATCAGCCCCAGCATTTT
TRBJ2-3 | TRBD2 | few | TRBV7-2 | CASSPGGGFTDTQYF | TGTGCCAGCAGCCCCGGGGGGGGCTTCACAGATACGCAGTATTTT
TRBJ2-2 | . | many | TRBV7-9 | CASSLAAGTGELFF | TGTGCTAGCAGCTTAGCGGCAGGCACCGGGGAGCTGTTTTTT
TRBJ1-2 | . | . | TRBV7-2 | CASSLRVRADGYTF | TGTGCCAGCAGCCTACGAGTGAGGGCCGATGGCTACACCTTC
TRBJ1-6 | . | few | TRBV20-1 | CSASPGVNSPLHF | TGCAGTGCTAGTCCAGGAGTAAATTCACCCCTCCACTTT
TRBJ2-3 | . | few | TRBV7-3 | CASSPGPIRSGTDTQYF | TGTGCCAGCAGCCCCGGACCTATCAGGAGTGGGACAGATACGCAGTATTTT
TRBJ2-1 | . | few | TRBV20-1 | CSGPATYNEQFF | TGCAGTGGGCCCGCAACCTACAATGAGCAGTTCTTC
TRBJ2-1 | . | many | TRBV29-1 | CSVLGGRVAYNEQFF | TGCAGCGTTCTCGGCGGGCGAGTTGCCTACAATGAGCAGTTCTTC
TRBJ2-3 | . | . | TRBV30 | CAWSVFDTQYF | TGTGCCTGGAGTGTCTTCGATACGCAGTATTTT
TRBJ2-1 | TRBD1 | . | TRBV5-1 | CASSHGTADNEQFF | TGCGCCAGCAGCCACGGGACAGCAGACAATGAGCAGTTCTTC
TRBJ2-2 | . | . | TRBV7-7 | CASSPPGGGTSFRELFF | TGTGCTAGCAGCCCCCCGGGAGGGGGCACGTCGTTTCGGGAGCTGTTTTTT
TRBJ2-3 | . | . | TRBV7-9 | CASSTRGRGPGTDTQYF | TGTGCCAGCAGCACCCGTGGCCGCGGGCCGGGCACAGATACGCAGTATTTT
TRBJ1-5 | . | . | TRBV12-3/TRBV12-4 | CASTMTASNQPQHF | TGTGCCAGCACTATGACGGCTAGCAATCAGCCCCAGCATTTT
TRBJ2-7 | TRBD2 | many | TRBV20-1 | CSASRSGGTYEQYF | TGCAGTGCTAGTAGGAGCGGGGGGACCTACGAGCAGTACTTC
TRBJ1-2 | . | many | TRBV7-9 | CASRGDGYTF | TGTGCCAGCAGAGGGGACGGCTACACCTTC
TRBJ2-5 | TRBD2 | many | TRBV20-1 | CSSRGEAGEQETQYF | TGCAGTAGTCGAGGAGAAGCGGGGGAGCAAGAGACCCAGTACTTC
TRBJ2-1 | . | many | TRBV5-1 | CASSAVYNEQFF | TGCGCCAGCAGTGCGGTTTACAATGAGCAGTTCTTC
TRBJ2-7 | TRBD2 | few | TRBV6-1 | CASSGGPSGVYEQYF | TGTGCCAGCAGTGGTGGGCCTAGCGGGGTTTACGAGCAGTACTTC
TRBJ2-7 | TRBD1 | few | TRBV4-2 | CASSQVQTGGPYEQYF | TGTGCCAGCAGCCAAGTTCAGACAGGGGGCCCCTACGAGCAGTACTTC